A single sample gave rise to the 15 T cell receptor beta chains below, sequenced in a study of T cells after yellow fever vaccination. In TCRdb, the 5' RACE reads were re-called with MiXCR into one record per CDR3 protein. Here the sample spans about 340,000 distinct CDR3 sequences, around an eighth being singletons. Source: CD4+ T cells sorted from PBMCs, taken 15 days after the yellow fever booster vaccination. These receptors were collected from a man between 18 and 35 years old who received the YFV17D yellow fever vaccine.

The V gene is TRBV5-1, the J gene TRBJ1-1; TRBD1 might be the D (6 bases). The CDR3 spans 15 residues. Germline CDR1 is SGHRS and CDR2 is YFSETQ. Trimming cost V 4 bases and J 13 bases, with 26 bases left between them. The CDR3 DNA sequence: TGCGCCAGCAGCCCGGCAGCCGGGGGCCCGGAATCGGGTTTCTTT. Translating it yields CASSPAAGGPESGFF.

The chain uses TRBV10-3 and TRBJ2-2; 8 positions agree with TRBD2. The ends lost 11 bases at V and 5 bases at J; junction bases unmatched: 16. This CDR3 has 16 residues. CDR1 and CDR2 from the germline V gene are ENHRY and SYGVKD. The CDR3 here is CASRALAGGGTGELFF. CDR3 DNA sequence: TGTGCCTCCCGGGCTCTGGCGGGGGGCGGGACCGGGGAGCTGTTTTTT.

V gene TRBV6-5 combines with J gene TRBJ1-6; D is uncertain. The V end was cut by 0 bases, the J end by 7 bases, with 22 bases between. CDR3 size: 19 residues. CDR1 MNHEY and CDR2 SVGAGI come from the germline V gene. The CDR3 sequence is CASSYSIGSGSNANSPLHF. CDR3 DNA sequence: TGTGCCAGCAGTTACTCGATCGGGTCAGGTTCAAACGCGAATTCACCCCTCCACTTT.

This clonotype was found a few times. This chain joins TRBV2 and TRBJ1-6; D is perhaps TRBD1 (6 bases). In germline, CDR1 is SNHLY, CDR2 FYNNEI. V was pared by 7 bases and J by 2 bases, with 6 bases between. This CDR3 is 13 amino acids long. The CDR3 reads CASKGAYNSPLHF. In DNA form, the CDR3 reads TGTGCCAGCAAGGGGGCCTATAATTCACCCCTCCACTTT. Full variable domain (rest looked up from reference TRBV2 and TRBJ1-6): EPEVTQTPSHQVTQMGQEVILRCVPISNHLYFYWYRQILGQKVEFLVSFYNNEISEKSEIFDDQFSVERPDGSNFTLKIRSTKLEDSAMYFCASKGAYNSPLHFGNGTRLTVT.

This rearrangement joins TRBV5-1 to TRBJ2-7, with D unresolved. CDR1 and CDR2 (germline): SGHRS, YFSETQ. The CDR3 extends over 14 amino acids. V was cut by 0 bases and J by 3 bases, with 10 bases left in between. CDR3 region: CASSLEQLDYEQYF. CDR3 nucleotides: TGCGCCAGCAGCTTGGAGCAGCTAGACTACGAGCAGTACTTC.

The sample holds a few counts of this clonotype. The rearrangement joins TRBV7-2 to TRBJ1-2, with 7 bases that match TRBD1. V shed 5 bases, J shed 0 bases, and the junction held 3 bases outside the gene matches. Germline V gives CDR1 SGHTA, CDR2 FQGNSA. This CDR3 is 14 amino acids long. The DNA of the CDR3 is TGTGCCAGCAGCCCTGGACAGGCTAACTATGGCTACACCTTC. Protein sequence: CASSPGQANYGYTF.

The chain has TRBV4-1 and TRBJ2-1, with D possibly matching TRBD1 (6 bases). V was cut by 4 bases and J by 9 bases, with 10 bases left in between. The length of the CDR3 is 12 residues. In germline, CDR1 is MGHRA, CDR2 YSYEKL. The CDR3 region is CASSPGHAEQFF. The CDR3, as DNA: TGCGCCAGCAGCCCGGGACACGCTGAGCAGTTCTTC.

This chain joins TRBV5-6 and TRBJ2-7; possibly TRBD2 for D (6 bases). The CDR3 length is 13 residues. The V end was cut by 3 bases, the J end by 3 bases, with 10 bases between. Germline V lookup: CDR1 SGHDT, CDR2 YYEEEE. The CDR3 loop reads CASSSTGGYEQYV. In DNA, the CDR3 is TGTGCCAGCAGCTCTACCGGGGGCTACGAGCAGTACGTC.

The chain uses TRBV6-2 or TRBV6-3 and TRBJ1-2, with D possibly being TRBD1 (5 bases). This CDR3 is 13 amino acids long. Trimming removed 4 bases at V and 7 bases at J, with 13 bases between. Germline CDR1 and CDR2: MNHEY and SVGEGT. The CDR3 here is CASSFLPGPGYTF. The DNA for the CDR3 is TGTGCCAGCAGTTTCCTCCCGGGACCTGGCTACACCTTC.

This clonotype has ten or more counts. This chain connects TRBV12-5 to TRBJ2-1; D not resolved. CDR1 and CDR2 from the germline V gene are LGHNT and FRNRAP. Between the trimmed V and J ends, which lost 6 bases and 0 bases, there was a span of 6 bases. This CDR3 has 13 amino acids. DNA of the CDR3: TGTGCTAGTGGCCTGACCTCCTACAATGAGCAGTTCTTC. It specifies CASGLTSYNEQFF.

The chain has TRBV6-1 and TRBJ2-7; possibly TRBD1 or TRBD2 for D (7 bases each). This CDR3 contains 18 residues. Trimming removed 4 bases at V and 3 bases at J, with 25 bases between. CDR1 is MNHNS, CDR2 SASEGT, per germline. CDR3 nucleotide sequence: TGTGCCAGCAGTGCCAGGGGGGGACAGACACAATTTTTCTACGAGCAGTACTTC. Amino acid sequence: CASSARGGQTQFFYEQYF.

Only a few counts were recorded for this clonotype. The V call is TRBV6-6, the J call TRBJ2-6, with a possible D match to TRBD1 (6 bases). This CDR3 region has 15 residues. The V end was cut by 6 bases, the J end by 4 bases, with 13 bases between. Germline CDR1 is MNHNY and CDR2 is SVGAGI (reference sequence). Here the CDR3 reads CASSLQGYGANVLTF. The CDR3 nucleotides are TGTGCCAGCAGCCTGCAGGGGTACGGGGCCAACGTCCTGACTTTC.

The V call is TRBV6-1, the J call TRBJ2-3, with 9 bases matching TRBD1. The CDR3 has 16 amino acids. Germline CDR1 and CDR2: MNHNS and SASEGT. Losses at the gene ends were 2 bases for V and 1 base for J; bases not matched to a gene: 4. The CDR3 coding sequence is TGTGCCAGCAGTGAATATGGGGACAGGGGCACAGATACGCAGTATTTT. It translates to CASSEYGDRGTDTQYF.

This clonotype turned up a few times. This rearrangement joins TRBV20-1 to TRBJ2-2; 8 positions match TRBD1. This CDR3 region has 15 residues. CDR1 DFQATT and CDR2 SNEGSKA come from the germline V gene (reference sequence). The trim removed 0 bases at V and 6 bases at J, leaving 6 bases unmatched. This CDR3 reads CSARDRQTGAGELFF. CDR3 coding DNA: TGCAGTGCTAGAGATCGACAGACAGGGGCCGGGGAGCTGTTTTTT.

This clonotype occurred a few times. The gene calls are TRBV10-3 and TRBJ2-2, with 8 bases that match TRBD1. Trimming cost V 6 bases and J 1 base; bases outside gene matches: 10. Germline assignment: CDR1 ENHRY and CDR2 SYGVKD. The CDR3 length is 17 residues. The CDR3 nucleotides read TGTGCCATCAGCGCAAAAGGGACAGGACTGAACACCGGGGAGCTGTTTTTT. Its protein product is CAISAKGTGLNTGELFF.